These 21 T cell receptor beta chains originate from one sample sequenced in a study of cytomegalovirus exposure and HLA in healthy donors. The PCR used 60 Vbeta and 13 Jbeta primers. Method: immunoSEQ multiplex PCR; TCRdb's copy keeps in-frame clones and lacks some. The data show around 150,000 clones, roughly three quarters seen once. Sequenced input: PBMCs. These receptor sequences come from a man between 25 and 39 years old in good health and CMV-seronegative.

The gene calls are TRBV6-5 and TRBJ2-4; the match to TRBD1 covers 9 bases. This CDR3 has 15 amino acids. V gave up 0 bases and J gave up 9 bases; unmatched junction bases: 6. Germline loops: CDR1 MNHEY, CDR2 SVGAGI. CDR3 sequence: CASSYSQTGGGIQYF. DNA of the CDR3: TGTGCCAGCAGTTACTCACAGACAGGGGGGGGCATTCAGTACTTC.

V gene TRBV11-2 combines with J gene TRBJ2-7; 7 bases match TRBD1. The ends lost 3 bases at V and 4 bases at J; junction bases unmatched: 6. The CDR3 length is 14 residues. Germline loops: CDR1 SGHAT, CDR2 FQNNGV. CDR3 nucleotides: TGTGCCAGCAGCTTCGGGACAGTAGCTTACGAGCAGTACTTC. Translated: CASSFGTVAYEQYF.

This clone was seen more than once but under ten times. CDR3 in amino acids: CASSLSTGLAISSYEQYF. The CDR3 DNA follows: TGTGCCAGCAGCTTAAGCACCGGACTAGCGATAAGCTCCTACGAGCAGTACTTC. The V call is TRBV11-2, the J call TRBJ2-7, with 9 bases matching TRBD2. V was pared by 2 bases and J by 0 bases, with 11 bases of the junction left unmatched. CDR1 and CDR2 (germline): SGHAT, FQNNGV. This CDR3 contains 18 residues. Full variable domain (rest looked up from reference TRBV11-2 and TRBJ2-7): EAGVAQSPRYKIIEKRQSVAFWCNPISGHATLYWYQQILGQGPKLLIQFQNNGVVDDSQLPKDRFSAERLKGVDSTLKIQPAKLEDSAVYLCASSLSTGLAISSYEQYFGPGTRLTVT.

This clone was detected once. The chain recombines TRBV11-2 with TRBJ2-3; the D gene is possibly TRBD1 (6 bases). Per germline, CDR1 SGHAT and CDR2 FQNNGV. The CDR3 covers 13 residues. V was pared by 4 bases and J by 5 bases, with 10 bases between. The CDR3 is CASSWGHEDTQYF. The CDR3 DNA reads TGTGCCAGCAGCTGGGGACACGAAGATACGCAGTATTTT.

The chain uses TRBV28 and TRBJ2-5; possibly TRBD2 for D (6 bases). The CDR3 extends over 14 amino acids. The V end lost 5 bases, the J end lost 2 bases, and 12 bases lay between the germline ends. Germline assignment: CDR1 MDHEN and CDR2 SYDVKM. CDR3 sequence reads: CASSARDSQETQYF. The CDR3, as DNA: TGTGCCAGCAGTGCTAGGGACTCTCAAGAGACCCAGTACTTC.

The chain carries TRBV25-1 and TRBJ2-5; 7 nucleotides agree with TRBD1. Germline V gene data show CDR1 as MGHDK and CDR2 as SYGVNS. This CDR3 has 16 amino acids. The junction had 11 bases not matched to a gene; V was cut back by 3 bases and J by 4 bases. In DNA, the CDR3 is TGTGCCAGCAGTGACCCCTTAAAGGGGGCTGGAGAGACCCAGTACTTC. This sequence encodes CASSDPLKGAGETQYF.

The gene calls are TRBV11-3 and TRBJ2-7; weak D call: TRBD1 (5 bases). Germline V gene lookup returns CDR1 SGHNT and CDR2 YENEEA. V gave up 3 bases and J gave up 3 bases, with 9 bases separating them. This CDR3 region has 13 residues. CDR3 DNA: TGTGCCAGCAGCTTGGGGCAGAACTACGAGCAGTACTTC. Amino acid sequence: CASSLGQNYEQYF.

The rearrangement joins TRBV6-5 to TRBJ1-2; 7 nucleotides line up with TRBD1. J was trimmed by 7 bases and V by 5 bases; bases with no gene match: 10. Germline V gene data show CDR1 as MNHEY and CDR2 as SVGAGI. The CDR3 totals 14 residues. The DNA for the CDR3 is TGTGCCAGCAGTAGTGGGACAGCTCGGGCTGGCTACACCTTC. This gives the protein CASSSGTARAGYTF.

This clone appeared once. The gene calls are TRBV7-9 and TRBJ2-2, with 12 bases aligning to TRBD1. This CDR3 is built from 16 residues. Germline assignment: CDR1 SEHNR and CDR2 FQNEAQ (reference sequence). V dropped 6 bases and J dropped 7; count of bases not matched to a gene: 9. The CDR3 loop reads CASRQPGQGAIGELFF. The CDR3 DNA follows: TGTGCCAGCAGACAGCCGGGACAGGGGGCCATCGGGGAGCTGTTTTTT.

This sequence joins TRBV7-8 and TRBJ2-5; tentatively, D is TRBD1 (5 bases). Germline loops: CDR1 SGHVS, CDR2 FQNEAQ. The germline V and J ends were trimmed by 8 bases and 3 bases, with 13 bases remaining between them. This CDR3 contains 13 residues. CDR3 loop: CASVTGREETQYF. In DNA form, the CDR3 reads TGTGCCAGCGTCACGGGCAGGGAAGAGACCCAGTACTTC.

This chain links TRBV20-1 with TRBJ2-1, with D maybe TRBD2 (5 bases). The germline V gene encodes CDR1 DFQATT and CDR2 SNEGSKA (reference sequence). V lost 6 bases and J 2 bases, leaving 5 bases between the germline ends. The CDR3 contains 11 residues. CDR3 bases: TGCAGTGCAGCGGCCTACAATGAGCAGTTCTTC. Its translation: CSAAAYNEQFF.

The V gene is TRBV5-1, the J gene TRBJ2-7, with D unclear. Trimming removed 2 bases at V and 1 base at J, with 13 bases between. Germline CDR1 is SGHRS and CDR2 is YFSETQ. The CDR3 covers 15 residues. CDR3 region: CASSFSVSVSYEQYF. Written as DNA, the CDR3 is TGCGCCAGCAGCTTTTCGGTTTCCGTTTCCTACGAGCAGTACTTC.

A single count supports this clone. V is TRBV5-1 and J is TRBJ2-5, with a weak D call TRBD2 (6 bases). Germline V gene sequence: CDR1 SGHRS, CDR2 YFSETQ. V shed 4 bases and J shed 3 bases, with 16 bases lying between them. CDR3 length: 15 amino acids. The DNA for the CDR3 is TGCGCCAGCAGCCCAGGCGCGGGACGGGAAGAGACCCAGTACTTC. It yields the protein CASSPGAGREETQYF.

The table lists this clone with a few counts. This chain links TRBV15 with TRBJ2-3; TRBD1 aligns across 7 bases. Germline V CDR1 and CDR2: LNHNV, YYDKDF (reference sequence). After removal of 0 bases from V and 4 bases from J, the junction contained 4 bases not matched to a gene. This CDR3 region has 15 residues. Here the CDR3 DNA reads TGTGCCACCAGCAGAGAAAAACAGGGGCCAGATACGCAGTATTTT. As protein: CATSREKQGPDTQYF.

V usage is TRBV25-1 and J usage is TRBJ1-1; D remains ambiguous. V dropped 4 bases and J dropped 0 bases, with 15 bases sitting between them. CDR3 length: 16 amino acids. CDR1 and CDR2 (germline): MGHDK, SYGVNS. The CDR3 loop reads CASSGFRESMNTEAFF. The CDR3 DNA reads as TGTGCCAGCAGTGGGTTTCGGGAAAGTATGAACACTGAAGCTTTCTTT.

The DNA for the CDR3 is TGTGCCAGCAGCCAAGGACAGTTAGACTCCTACGAGCAGTACTTC. Residues: CASSQGQLDSYEQYF. This sequence joins TRBV14 and TRBJ2-7; tentative D call: TRBD1 (5 bases). V lost 1 base to trimming and J lost 0 bases, with 10 bases between them. This CDR3 contains 15 residues. CDR1 and CDR2 (germline): SGHDN, FVKESK.

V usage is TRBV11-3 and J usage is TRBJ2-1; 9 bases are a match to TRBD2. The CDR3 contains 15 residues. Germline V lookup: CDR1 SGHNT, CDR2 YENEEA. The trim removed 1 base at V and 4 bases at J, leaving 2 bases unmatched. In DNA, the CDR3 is TGTGCCAGCAGCTTAGCACTAGCGGGTTACAATGAGCAGTTCTTC. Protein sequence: CASSLALAGYNEQFF.

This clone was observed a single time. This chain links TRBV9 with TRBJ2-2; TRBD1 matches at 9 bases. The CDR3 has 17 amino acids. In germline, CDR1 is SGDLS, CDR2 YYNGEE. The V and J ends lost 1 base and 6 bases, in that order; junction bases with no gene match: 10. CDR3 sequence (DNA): TGTGCCAGCAGCGTAAGCCTCGGGGGACAGGGAGCCGGGGAGCTGTTTTTT. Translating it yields CASSVSLGGQGAGELFF.

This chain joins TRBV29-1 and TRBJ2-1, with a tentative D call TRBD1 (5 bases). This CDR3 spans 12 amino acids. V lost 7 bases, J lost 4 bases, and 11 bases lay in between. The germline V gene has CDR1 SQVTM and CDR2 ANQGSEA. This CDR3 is CSGGLEYNEQFF. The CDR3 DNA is TGCAGCGGGGGCTTAGAGTACAATGAGCAGTTCTTC.

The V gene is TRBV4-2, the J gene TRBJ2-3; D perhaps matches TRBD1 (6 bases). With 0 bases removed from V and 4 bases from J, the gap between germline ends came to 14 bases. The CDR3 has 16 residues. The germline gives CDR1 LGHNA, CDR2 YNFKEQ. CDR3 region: CASSQDPRGHSDTQYF. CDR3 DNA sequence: TGTGCCAGCAGCCAAGATCCCAGGGGACATTCAGATACGCAGTATTTT.

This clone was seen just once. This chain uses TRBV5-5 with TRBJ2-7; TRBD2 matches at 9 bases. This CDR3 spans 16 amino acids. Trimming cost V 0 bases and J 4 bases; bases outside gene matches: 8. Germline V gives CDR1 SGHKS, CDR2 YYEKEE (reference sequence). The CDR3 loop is CASSLGRGRATYEQYF. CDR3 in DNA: TGTGCCAGCAGCTTGGGTCGCGGGAGGGCGACTTACGAGCAGTACTTC. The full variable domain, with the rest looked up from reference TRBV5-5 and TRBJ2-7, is DAGVTQSPTHLIKTRGQQVTLRCSPISGHKSVSWYQQVLGQGPQFIFQYYEKEERGRGNFPDRFSARQFPNYSSELNVNALLLGDSALYLCASSLGRGRATYEQYFGPGTRLTVT.